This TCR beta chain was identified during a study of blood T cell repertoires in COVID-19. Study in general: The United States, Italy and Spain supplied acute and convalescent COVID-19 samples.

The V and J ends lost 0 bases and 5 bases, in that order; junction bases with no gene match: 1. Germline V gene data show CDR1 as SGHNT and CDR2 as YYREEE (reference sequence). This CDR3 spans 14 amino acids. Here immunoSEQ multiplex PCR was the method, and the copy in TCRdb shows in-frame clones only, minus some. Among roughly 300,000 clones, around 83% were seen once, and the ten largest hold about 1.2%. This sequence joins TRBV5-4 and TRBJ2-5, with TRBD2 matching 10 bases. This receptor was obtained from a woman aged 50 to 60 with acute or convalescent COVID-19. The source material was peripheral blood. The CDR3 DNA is TGTGCCAGCAGCTTGGAACTAGCGGGGGAGACCCAGTACTTC. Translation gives CASSLELAGETQYF.